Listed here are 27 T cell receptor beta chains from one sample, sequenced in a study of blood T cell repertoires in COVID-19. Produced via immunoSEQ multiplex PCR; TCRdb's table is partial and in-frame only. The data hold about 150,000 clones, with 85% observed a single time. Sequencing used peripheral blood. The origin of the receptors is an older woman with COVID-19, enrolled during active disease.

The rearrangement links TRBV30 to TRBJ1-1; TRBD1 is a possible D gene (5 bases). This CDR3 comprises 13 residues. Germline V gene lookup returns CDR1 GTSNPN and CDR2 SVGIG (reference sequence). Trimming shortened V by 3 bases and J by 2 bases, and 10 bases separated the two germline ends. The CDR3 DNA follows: TGTGCCTGGAGCCACGGGACTAACACTGAAGCTTTCTTT. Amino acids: CAWSHGTNTEAFF.

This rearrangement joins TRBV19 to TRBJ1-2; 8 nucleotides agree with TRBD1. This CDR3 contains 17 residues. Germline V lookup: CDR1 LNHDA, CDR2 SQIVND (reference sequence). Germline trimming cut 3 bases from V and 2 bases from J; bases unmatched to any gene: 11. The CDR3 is CASSIDRKQGVNYGYTF. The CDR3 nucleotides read TGTGCCAGTAGTATCGACCGAAAACAGGGGGTGAACTATGGCTACACCTTC.

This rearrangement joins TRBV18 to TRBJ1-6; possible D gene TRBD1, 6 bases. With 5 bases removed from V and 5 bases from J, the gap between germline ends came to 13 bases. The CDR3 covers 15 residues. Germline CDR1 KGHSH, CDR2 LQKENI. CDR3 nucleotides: TGTGCCAGCTCATCTCAGGGGCCGGATAATTCACCCCTCCACTTT. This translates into CASSSQGPDNSPLHF.

The CDR3 region has the DNA TGTGCCAGCAGCCGGGGAAACTATGGCTACACCTTC. Translation gives CASSRGNYGYTF. The rearrangement uses TRBV11-3 and TRBJ1-2, with unresolved D. Germline assignment: CDR1 SGHNT and CDR2 YENEEA. The CDR3 covers 12 residues. V lost 5 bases, J lost 2 bases, and 6 bases lay in between.

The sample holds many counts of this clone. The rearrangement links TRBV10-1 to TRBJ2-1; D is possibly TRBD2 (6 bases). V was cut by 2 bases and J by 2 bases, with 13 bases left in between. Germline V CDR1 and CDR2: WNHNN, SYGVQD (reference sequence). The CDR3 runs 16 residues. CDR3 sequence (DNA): TGCGCCAGCAGTGAGGGAGGGCTGGTGACCTACAATGAGCAGTTCTTC. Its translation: CASSEGGLVTYNEQFF.

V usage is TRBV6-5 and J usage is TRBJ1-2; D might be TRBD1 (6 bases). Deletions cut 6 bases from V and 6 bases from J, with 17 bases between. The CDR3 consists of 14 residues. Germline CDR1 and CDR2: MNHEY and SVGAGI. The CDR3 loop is CASRPGGGIDGYTF. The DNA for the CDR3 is TGTGCCAGCAGGCCCGGGGGGGGCATCGATGGCTACACCTTC.

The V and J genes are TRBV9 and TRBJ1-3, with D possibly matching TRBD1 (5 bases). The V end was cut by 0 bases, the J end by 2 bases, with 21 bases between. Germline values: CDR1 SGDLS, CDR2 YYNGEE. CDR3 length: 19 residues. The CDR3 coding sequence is TGTGCCAGCAGCGTAGGGTCCCGGGGAGGTGGAGGGGCTGGAAACACCATATATTTT. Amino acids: CASSVGSRGGGGAGNTIYF.

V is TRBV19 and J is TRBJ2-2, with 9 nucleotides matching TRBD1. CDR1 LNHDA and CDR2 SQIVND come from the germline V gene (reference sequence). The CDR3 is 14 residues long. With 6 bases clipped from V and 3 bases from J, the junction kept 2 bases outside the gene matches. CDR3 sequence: CASRRTGDTGELFF. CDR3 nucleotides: TGTGCCAGTAGGCGGACAGGGGACACCGGGGAGCTGTTTTTT.

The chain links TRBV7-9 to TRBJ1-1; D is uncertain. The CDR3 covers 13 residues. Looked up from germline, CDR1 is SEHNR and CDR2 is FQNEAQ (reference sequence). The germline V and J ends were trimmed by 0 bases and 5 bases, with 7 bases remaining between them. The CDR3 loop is CASSLATGTEAFF. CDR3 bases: TGTGCCAGCAGCTTAGCGACGGGTACTGAAGCTTTCTTT.

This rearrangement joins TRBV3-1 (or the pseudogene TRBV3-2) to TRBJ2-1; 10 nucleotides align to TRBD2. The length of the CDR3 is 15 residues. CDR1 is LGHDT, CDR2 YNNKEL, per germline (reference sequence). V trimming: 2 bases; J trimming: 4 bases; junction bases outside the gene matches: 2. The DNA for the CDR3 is TGTGCCAGCAGCCAACAACTAGCGGGGTACAATGAGCAGTTCTTC. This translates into CASSQQLAGYNEQFF.

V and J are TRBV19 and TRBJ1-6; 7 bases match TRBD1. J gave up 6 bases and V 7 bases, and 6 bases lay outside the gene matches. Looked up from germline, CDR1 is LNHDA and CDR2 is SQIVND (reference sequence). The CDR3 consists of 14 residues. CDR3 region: CASTSGTVNSPLHF. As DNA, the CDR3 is TGTGCCAGTACCTCCGGGACAGTTAATTCACCCCTCCACTTT.

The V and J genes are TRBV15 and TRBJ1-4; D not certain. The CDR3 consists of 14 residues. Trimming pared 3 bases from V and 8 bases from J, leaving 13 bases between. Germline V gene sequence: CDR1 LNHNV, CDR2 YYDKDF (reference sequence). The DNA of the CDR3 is TGTGCCACCAGCAGGACGGGGTCTGAGGAAAAACTGTTTTTT. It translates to CATSRTGSEEKLFF.

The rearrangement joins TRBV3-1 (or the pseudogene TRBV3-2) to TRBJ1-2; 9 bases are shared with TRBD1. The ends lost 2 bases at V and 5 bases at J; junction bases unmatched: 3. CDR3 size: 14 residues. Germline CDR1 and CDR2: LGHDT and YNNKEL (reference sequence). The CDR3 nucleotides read TGTGCCAGCAGCCAATCTGACAGGGGGTATGGCTACACCTTC. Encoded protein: CASSQSDRGYGYTF.

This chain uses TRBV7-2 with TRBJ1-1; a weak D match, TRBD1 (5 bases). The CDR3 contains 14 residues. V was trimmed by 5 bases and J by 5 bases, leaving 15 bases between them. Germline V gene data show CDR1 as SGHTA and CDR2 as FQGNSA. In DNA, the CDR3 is TGTGCCAGCAGCAAAAGACAGTTAGAGACTGAAGCTTTCTTT. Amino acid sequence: CASSKRQLETEAFF.

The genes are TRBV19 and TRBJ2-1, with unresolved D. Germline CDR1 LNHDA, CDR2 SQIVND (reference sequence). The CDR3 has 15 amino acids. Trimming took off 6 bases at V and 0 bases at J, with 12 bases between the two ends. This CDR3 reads CASRPTLNSYNEQFF. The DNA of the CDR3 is TGTGCCAGTAGACCAACTCTAAACTCCTACAATGAGCAGTTCTTC.

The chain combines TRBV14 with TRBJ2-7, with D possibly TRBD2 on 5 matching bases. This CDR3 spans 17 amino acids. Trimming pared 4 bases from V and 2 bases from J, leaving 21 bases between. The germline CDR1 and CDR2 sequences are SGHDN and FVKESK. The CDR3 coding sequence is TGTGCCAGCAGCCCGAGGGCCAGTAGTCCGAGGGCCTACGAGCAGTACTTC. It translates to CASSPRASSPRAYEQYF.

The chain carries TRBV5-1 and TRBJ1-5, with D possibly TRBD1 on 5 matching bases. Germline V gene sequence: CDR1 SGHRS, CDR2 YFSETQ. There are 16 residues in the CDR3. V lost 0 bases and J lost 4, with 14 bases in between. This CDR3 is CASSLDGHLQNQPQHF. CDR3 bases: TGCGCCAGCAGCTTGGACGGACACCTACAGAATCAGCCCCAGCATTTT.

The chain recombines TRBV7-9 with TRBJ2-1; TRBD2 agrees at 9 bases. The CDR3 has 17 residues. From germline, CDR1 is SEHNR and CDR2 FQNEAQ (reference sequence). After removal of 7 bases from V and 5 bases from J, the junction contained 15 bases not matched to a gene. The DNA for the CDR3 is TGTGCCAGCACCTCACCCGGGGGACTAGCTCGTGACAATGAGCAGTTCTTC. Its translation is CASTSPGGLARDNEQFF. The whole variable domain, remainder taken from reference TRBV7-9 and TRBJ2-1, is DTGVSQNPRHKITKRGQNVTFRCDPISEHNRLYWYRQTLGQGPEFLTYFQNEAQLEKSRLLSDRFSAERPKGSFSTLEIQRTEQGDSAMYLCASTSPGGLARDNEQFFGPGTRLTVL.

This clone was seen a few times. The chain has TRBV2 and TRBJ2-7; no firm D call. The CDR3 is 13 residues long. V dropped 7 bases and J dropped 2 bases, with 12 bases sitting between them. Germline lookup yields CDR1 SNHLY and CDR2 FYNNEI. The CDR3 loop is CASMRLSPYEQYV. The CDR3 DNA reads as TGTGCCAGCATGAGGCTTTCCCCCTACGAGCAGTACGTC.

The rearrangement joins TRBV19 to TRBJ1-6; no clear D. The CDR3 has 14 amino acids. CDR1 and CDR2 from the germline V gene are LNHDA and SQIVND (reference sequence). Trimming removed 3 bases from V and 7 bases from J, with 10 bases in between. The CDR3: CASSMAEGNSPLHF. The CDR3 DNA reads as TGTGCCAGTAGTATGGCGGAGGGAAATTCACCCCTCCACTTT.

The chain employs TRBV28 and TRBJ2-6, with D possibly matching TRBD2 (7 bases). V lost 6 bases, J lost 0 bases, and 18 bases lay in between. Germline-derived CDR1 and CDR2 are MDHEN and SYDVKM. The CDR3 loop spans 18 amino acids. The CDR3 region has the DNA TGTGCCAGCAGGGGACTACGGGGGCCCCACTCTGGGGCCAACGTCCTGACTTTC. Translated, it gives CASRGLRGPHSGANVLTF.

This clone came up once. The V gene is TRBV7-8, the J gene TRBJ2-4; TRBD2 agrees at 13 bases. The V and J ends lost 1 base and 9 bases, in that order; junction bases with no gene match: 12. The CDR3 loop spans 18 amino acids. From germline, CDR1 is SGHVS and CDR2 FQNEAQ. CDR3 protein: CASSLGLQGLAGIGIQYF. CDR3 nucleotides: TGTGCCAGCAGCTTAGGATTACAGGGACTAGCGGGAATAGGCATTCAGTACTTC.

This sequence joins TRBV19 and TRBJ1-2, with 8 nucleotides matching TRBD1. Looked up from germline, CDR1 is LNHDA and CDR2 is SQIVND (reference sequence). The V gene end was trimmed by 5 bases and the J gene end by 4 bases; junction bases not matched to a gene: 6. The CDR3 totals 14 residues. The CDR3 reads CASSRPGGGYGYTF. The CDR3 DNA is TGTGCCAGTAGTCGGCCAGGGGGCGGCTATGGCTACACCTTC.

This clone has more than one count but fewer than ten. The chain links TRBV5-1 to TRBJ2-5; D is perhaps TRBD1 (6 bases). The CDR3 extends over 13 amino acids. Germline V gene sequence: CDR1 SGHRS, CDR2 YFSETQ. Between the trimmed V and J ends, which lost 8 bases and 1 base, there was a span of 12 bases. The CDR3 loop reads CASKQGTQETQYF. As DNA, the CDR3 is TGCGCCAGTAAACAGGGTACCCAAGAGACCCAGTACTTC. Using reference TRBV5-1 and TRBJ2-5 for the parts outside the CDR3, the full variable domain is KAGVTQTPRYLIKTRGQQVTLSCSPISGHRSVSWYQQTPGQGLQFLFEYFSETQRNKGNFPGRFSGRQFSNSRSEMNVSTLELGDSALYLCASKQGTQETQYFGPGTRLLVL.

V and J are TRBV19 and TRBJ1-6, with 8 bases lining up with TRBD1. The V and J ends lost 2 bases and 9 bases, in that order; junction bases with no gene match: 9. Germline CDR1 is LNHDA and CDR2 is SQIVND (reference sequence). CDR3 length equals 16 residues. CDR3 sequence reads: CASSIRRGQGGSPLHF. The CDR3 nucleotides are TGTGCCAGTAGTATACGTCGCGGACAGGGAGGTTCACCCCTCCACTTT.

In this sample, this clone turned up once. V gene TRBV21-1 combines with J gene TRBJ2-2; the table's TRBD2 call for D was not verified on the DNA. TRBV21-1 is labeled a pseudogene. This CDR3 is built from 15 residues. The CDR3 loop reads CASSSGLAGTGELFF. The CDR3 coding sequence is TGTGCCAGCAGCAGCGGACTAGCCGGCACCGGGGAGCTGTTTTTT.

The CDR3 DNA reads as TGTGCCAGCAGACAGGGGGTAACTGAAGCTTTCTTT. Translating gives CASRQGVTEAFF. This chain joins TRBV2 and TRBJ1-1; 8 bases are a match to TRBD1. The CDR3 spans 12 residues. J lost 5 bases, V lost 6 bases, and 2 bases had no gene match. CDR1 and CDR2 (germline): SNHLY, FYNNEI.